The 30 T cell receptor beta chains below all came from one sample that was sequenced in a study of blood T cell repertoires in COVID-19 (dated by TCRdb to about 2020). To prepare the library, the immunoSEQ multiplex PCR assay was applied. The table was pulled from immuneACCESS by TCRdb, which kept in-frame rearrangements only. Such tables lose some clones; where checked, under half of the loss comes from unresolved V genes, and the rest has no known cause. The sample table records roughly 180,000 clones; roughly 80% of these occur just once. The ten largest clones add up to about 5.3% of the sample. The sequencing sample was made of PBMCs or T cells enriched from blood (not recorded which). These receptors all stem from a middle-aged woman with acute COVID-19.

The chain links TRBV7-9 to TRBJ1-1; D gene unclear. The germline gives CDR1 SEHNR, CDR2 FQNEAQ (reference sequence). This CDR3 has 16 residues. Trimming removed 5 bases at V and 0 bases at J, with 16 bases between. The CDR3 is CASSINYPMMNTEAFF. CDR3 DNA sequence: TGTGCCAGCAGCATCAACTACCCAATGATGAACACTGAAGCTTTCTTT.

The chain recombines TRBV27 with TRBJ2-1, with a weak D call TRBD1 (7 bases). With 4 bases removed from V and 5 bases from J, the gap between germline ends came to 15 bases. The CDR3 runs to 15 residues. Germline V gene data show CDR1 as MNHEY and CDR2 as SMNVEV (reference sequence). CDR3 region: CASSSETGRHNEQFF. CDR3 in DNA: TGTGCCAGCAGTTCCGAGACAGGGAGGCACAATGAGCAGTTCTTC.

This chain uses TRBV11-2 with TRBJ2-7; 8 bases align to TRBD1. Germline V lookup: CDR1 SGHAT, CDR2 FQNNGV. The CDR3 runs to 16 residues. V lost 0 bases, J lost 4 bases, and 8 bases stayed unmatched. CDR3 sequence (DNA): TGTGCCAGCAGCTTAGATTTTGGACAGGGAATTTACGAGCAGTACTTC. It yields the protein CASSLDFGQGIYEQYF.

This chain connects TRBV7-2 to TRBJ2-3; 10 bases map to TRBD2. This CDR3 comprises 17 residues. Trimming cost V 4 bases and J 4 bases; bases outside gene matches: 11. CDR1 and CDR2 from the germline V gene are SGHTA and FQGNSA. Written as DNA, the CDR3 is TGTGCCAGCAGCTCCCGTCCCGGGACTAGCGTGTCAGATACGCAGTATTTT. It specifies CASSSRPGTSVSDTQYF.

The rearrangement uses TRBV7-2 and TRBJ2-1, with 8 positions matching TRBD2. CDR1 SGHTA and CDR2 FQGNSA come from the germline V gene. CDR3 length: 19 amino acids. V lost 3 bases and J lost 1; bases outside the gene matches: 14. The CDR3 coding sequence is TGTGCCAGCAGCTTTCCCCAATCGCCCGGGACTAGATCCTACAATGAGCAGTTCTTC. This gives the protein CASSFPQSPGTRSYNEQFF.

The rearrangement joins TRBV18 to TRBJ2-2; 13 bases agree with TRBD2. The CDR3 is made up of 17 amino acids. V gave up 3 bases and J gave up 4 bases; unmatched junction bases: 5. Germline values: CDR1 KGHSH, CDR2 LQKENI. The DNA of the CDR3 is TGTGCCAGCTCACCTGGACTAGCGGGAGAAGGCACCGGGGAGCTGTTTTTT. Protein product: CASSPGLAGEGTGELFF.

The chain employs TRBV5-1 and TRBJ1-6; 9 bases match TRBD1. In germline, CDR1 is SGHRS, CDR2 YFSETQ. The CDR3 has 15 residues. V was clipped by 4 bases and J by 5 bases; unmatched bases: 4. The CDR3 DNA follows: TGCGCCAGCAGCGGCGGGACAGGGAATAATTCACCCCTCCACTTT. It codes for CASSGGTGNNSPLHF.

The J gene is TRBJ1-2, the V gene TRBV19; D not resolved. Germline assignment: CDR1 LNHDA and CDR2 SQIVND (reference sequence). There are 15 residues in the CDR3. Trimming pared 5 bases from V and 1 base from J, leaving 14 bases between. This CDR3 is CASSPSNRLNYGYTF. The CDR3 coding sequence is TGTGCCAGTAGTCCTAGCAATCGGCTTAACTATGGCTACACCTTC.

As to this clone: Other DNA sequences in this sample translate to the same CDR3. This chain uses TRBV7-2 with TRBJ1-2; 10 bases align to TRBD1. CDR1 and CDR2 (germline): SGHTA, FQGNSA. The CDR3 is 13 residues long. J was trimmed by 8 bases and V by 5 bases; bases with no gene match: 5. CDR3 region: CASSLGQGGGYTF. CDR3 nucleotides: TGTGCCAGCAGCCTCGGACAGGGGGGAGGCTACACCTTC.

Notes on this clone: This same CDR3 is encoded by further DNA sequences in the sample. CDR3 sequence reads: CASSPGQGNQPQHF. As DNA, the CDR3 is TGCGCCAGCAGCCCGGGACAGGGCAATCAGCCCCAGCATTTT. The V and J genes are TRBV5-1 and TRBJ1-5, with 8 bases fitting TRBD1. CDR3 length: 14 amino acids. V trimming: 4 bases; J trimming: 2 bases; junction bases outside the gene matches: 2. Germline V gene data show CDR1 as SGHRS and CDR2 as YFSETQ.

The V call is TRBV7-8, the J call TRBJ1-6, with D tentatively TRBD1 (5 bases). The germline V gene has CDR1 SGHVS and CDR2 FQNEAQ. This CDR3 is 14 amino acids long. V was clipped by 3 bases and J by 8 bases, with 11 bases between them. The CDR3 loop is CASSFRVADSPLHF. CDR3 DNA: TGTGCCAGCAGCTTCAGGGTTGCGGATTCACCCCTCCACTTT.

J is TRBJ1-1 and V is TRBV19; D remains unclear. The CDR3 loop spans 12 amino acids. The V gene lost 11 bases and the J gene lost 1 base, with 11 bases spanning the gap. Germline CDR1 and CDR2: LNHDA and SQIVND (reference sequence). Here the CDR3 reads CAASTRNTEAFF. As DNA, the CDR3 is TGTGCCGCTTCCACACGGAACACTGAAGCTTTCTTT.

In this sample, this clone turned up once. This rearrangement joins TRBV2 to TRBJ2-3; tentative D call: TRBD2 (6 bases). CDR1 SNHLY and CDR2 FYNNEI come from the germline V gene. With 7 bases removed from V and 0 bases from J, the gap between germline ends came to 23 bases. CDR3 size: 18 residues. CDR3 region: CASTSELGLTHSTDTQYF. Written as DNA, the CDR3 is TGTGCCAGCACCTCCGAGCTCGGACTAACCCACAGCACAGATACGCAGTATTTT.

Points on this clone: One end of the junction varies from germline; a read error may be responsible. The chain joins TRBV5-1 to TRBJ2-1; weak D call: TRBD2 (6 bases). The CDR3 loop spans 12 amino acids. The germline V gene encodes CDR1 SGHRS and CDR2 YFSETQ. CDR3 bases: TGCGCCAGCAGCTCGGACTACTCTCCGCCCCTCTTC. It codes for CASSSDYSPPLF.

The J gene is TRBJ2-1, the V gene TRBV3-1 (or the pseudogene TRBV3-2), with 10 bases aligning to TRBD2. The V gene's germline CDR1 is LGHDT and CDR2 YNNKEL (reference sequence). With 3 bases clipped from V and 9 bases from J, the junction kept 5 bases outside the gene matches. The CDR3 runs to 14 residues. The CDR3 DNA is TGTGCCAGCAGCCAGGGGACTAGCGTAAGTGAGCAGTTCTTC. This codes for CASSQGTSVSEQFF.

The chain recombines TRBV29-1 with TRBJ1-1; D call uncertain. Germline CDR1 SQVTM, CDR2 ANQGSEA. This CDR3 contains 12 residues. The V end lost 4 bases, the J end lost 7 bases, and 13 bases lay between the germline ends. The CDR3 bases are TGCAGCGTTGCCGGCAGGTTGAGTGAAGCTTTCTTT. It translates to CSVAGRLSEAFF.

The DNA of the CDR3 is TGTGCCAGCAGCTTAGATACTTCCTTAAACTATGGCTACACCTTC. Amino acid sequence: CASSLDTSLNYGYTF. The V and J genes are TRBV7-9 and TRBJ1-2; D unresolved. The V gene lost 1 base and the J gene lost 2 bases, with 11 bases spanning the gap. Germline V gene lookup returns CDR1 SEHNR and CDR2 FQNEAQ (reference sequence). The CDR3 covers 15 residues.

V gene TRBV7-6 combines with J gene TRBJ2-5, with D uncertain. This CDR3 spans 12 amino acids. Trimming took 0 bases from V and 4 from J, leaving 3 bases between them. The germline gives CDR1 SGHVS, CDR2 FNYEAQ. In nucleotides, the CDR3 is TGTGCCAGCAGCTTAGCCGGAGAGACCCAGTACTTC. Protein: CASSLAGETQYF.

The table lists this clone with a few counts. The chain links TRBV20-1 to TRBJ2-3, with a possible D match to TRBD1 (6 bases). The CDR3 contains 15 residues. Between the trimmed V and J ends, which lost 3 bases and 0 bases, there was a span of 13 bases. The germline gives CDR1 DFQATT, CDR2 SNEGSKA (reference sequence). The CDR3 DNA sequence: TGCAGTGCTAGTTCGGGGACATCTAGCACAGATACGCAGTATTTT. Protein: CSASSGTSSTDTQYF.

The rearrangement joins TRBV6-4 to TRBJ2-3; 10 nucleotides line up with TRBD2. CDR1 is MRHNA, CDR2 SNTAGT, per germline. The CDR3 loop spans 15 amino acids. J gave up 2 bases and V 4 bases, and 3 bases lay outside the gene matches. CDR3 sequence (DNA): TGTGCCAGCAGTGTTGGGACTAGCGTCACAGATACGCAGTATTTT. It encodes CASSVGTSVTDTQYF.

This clone was seen just once. This may arise from a read error, as a much more abundant clone is one base away. The chain has TRBV6-5 and TRBJ2-7; 7 nucleotides agree with TRBD1. The germline V gene has CDR1 MNHEY and CDR2 SVGAGI. CDR3 size: 12 residues. After removal of 5 bases from V and 6 bases from J, the junction contained 4 bases not matched to a gene. The CDR3 loop is CASSPDRAEQYF. DNA for the CDR3: TGTGCCAGCAGTCCCGACAGGGCCGAGCAGTACTTC.

In this sample, this clone turned up once. The chain uses TRBV14 and TRBJ2-5, with TRBD2 matching 8 bases. This CDR3 is 13 amino acids long. In germline, CDR1 is SGHDN, CDR2 FVKESK. The V segment lost 5 bases and the J segment 7 bases; nucleotides outside the gene matches: 6. Written as DNA, the CDR3 is TGTGCCAGCAGCGAGCGGGAGACTGGGACCCAGTACTTC. Translated: CASSERETGTQYF.

The rearrangement links TRBV4-1 to TRBJ2-1; tentative D call: TRBD1 (5 bases). The length of the CDR3 is 14 residues. With 0 bases removed from V and 2 bases from J, the gap between germline ends came to 5 bases. Germline CDR1 reads MGHRA; CDR2 reads YSYEKL. The CDR3 sequence is CASSQDRAYNEQFF. Written as DNA, the CDR3 is TGCGCCAGCAGCCAAGACAGGGCCTACAATGAGCAGTTCTTC.

The sample holds a few counts of this clone. V is TRBV6-1 and J is TRBJ2-2, with no clear D. With 3 bases removed from V and 8 bases from J, the gap between germline ends came to 7 bases. The CDR3 is 12 residues long. CDR1 is MNHNS and CDR2 is SASEGT in the germline V gene. Here the CDR3 DNA reads TGTGCCAGCAGTGATAAATTGGGGGAGCTGTTTTTT. This codes for CASSDKLGELFF.

The chain carries TRBV19 and TRBJ1-2; 10 nucleotides agree with TRBD1. Losses at the gene ends were 7 bases for V and 2 bases for J; bases not matched to a gene: 10. Looked up from germline, CDR1 is LNHDA and CDR2 is SQIVND (reference sequence). This CDR3 is built from 16 residues. CDR3 residues: CASIPGTGVGNYGYTF. In DNA form, the CDR3 reads TGTGCCAGTATCCCCGGGACAGGGGTAGGAAACTATGGCTACACCTTC.

The chain has TRBV6-5 and TRBJ1-1; a weak D match, TRBD1 (6 bases). The length of the CDR3 is 15 residues. With 5 bases removed from V and 0 bases from J, the gap between germline ends came to 13 bases. CDR1 MNHEY and CDR2 SVGAGI come from the germline V gene. The CDR3 coding sequence is TGTGCCAGCAGTCTCTACGGACAGATGAACACTGAAGCTTTCTTT. Protein sequence: CASSLYGQMNTEAFF.

J is TRBJ2-1 and V is TRBV7-3; TRBD2 matches at 8 bases. V lost 5 bases and J lost 4; bases outside the gene matches: 10. There are 16 residues in the CDR3. The germline CDR1 and CDR2 sequences are SGHTA and FQGTGA. The CDR3 here is CASSHQAGAGYNEQFF. DNA of the CDR3: TGTGCCAGCAGCCACCAAGCGGGAGCGGGGTACAATGAGCAGTTCTTC.

This chain joins TRBV6-5 and TRBJ1-1; maybe TRBD1 (6 bases). This CDR3 has 14 residues. The germline V and J ends were trimmed by 6 bases and 5 bases, with 16 bases remaining between them. From germline, CDR1 is MNHEY and CDR2 SVGAGI. This CDR3 reads CASSSPGGLTEAFF. The CDR3 DNA follows: TGTGCCAGCAGCTCACCGGGGGGGCTAACTGAAGCTTTCTTT.

V gene TRBV19 combines with J gene TRBJ1-2; TRBD1 matches 9 bases. The CDR3 contains 15 residues. Trimming took 4 bases from V and 5 from J; bases not matched to a gene: 8. Germline-derived CDR1 and CDR2 are LNHDA and SQIVND (reference sequence). The CDR3 nucleotides read TGTGCCAGTAGTACAAGATCTGGGACAGGGTATGGCTACACCTTC. Translated: CASSTRSGTGYGYTF.

The chain couples TRBV7-9 to TRBJ2-3; 7 positions match TRBD2. The CDR3 covers 15 residues. V lost 2 bases to trimming and J lost 4 bases; unmatched junction nucleotides: 6. Germline-derived CDR1 and CDR2 are SEHNR and FQNEAQ (reference sequence). CDR3 nucleotides: TGTGCCAGCAGCTTACGGGAGGCGATTGCAGATACGCAGTATTTT. Translated: CASSLREAIADTQYF.